Included here is one T cell receptor (beta chain) sequence, with context. Antigen unknown. Primers for the PCR totalled 60 Vbeta and 13 Jbeta. Source study methods: In a later analysis, of 79 million or so unique beta chains, 9 million to 11 million appeared in at least two donors. The table came from immunoSEQ multiplex PCR; TCRdb's copy has only in-frame clones and leaves some out. That table furnishes V, J and clone size, whereas the DNA furnished D and trimming. The sample yields roughly 110,000 clones, approximately 79% seen once. Losses at the gene ends were 7 bases for V and 2 bases for J; bases not matched to a gene: 8. The germline gives CDR1 MNHNY, CDR2 SVGAGI (reference sequence). CDR3 length equals 15 residues. The data belong to a study of cytomegalovirus exposure and HLA in healthy donors. Study-level findings and limits: In a later analysis, at a false discovery rate of 0.05, roughly 18,000 TCR beta sequences were associated with HLA alleles.

This sequence originates from a man in his sixties in good health and CMV-seronegative. This chain connects TRBV6-6 to TRBJ2-1; TRBD1 matches 7 bases. The specimen sequenced was PBMCs. In DNA form, the CDR3 reads TGTGCCAGCAACCCCCCAGGGGGAACCTACAATGAGCAGTTCTTC. This gives the protein CASNPPGGTYNEQFF.